Below, 25 T cell receptor beta chains from the same sample are listed, as sequenced in a study of response to subunit inactivated influenza vaccine. Via MiXCR, TCRdb re-called the RT-PCR reads, giving one row per CDR3 protein. The sample shows under 950,000 distinct CDR3 sequences, 21% of them seen only once. The sequenced sample was PBMCs from blood, obtained about 5 days after vaccination. These receptors originate from a man aged 45-60 years who received an inactivated influenza vaccine.

The chain is built from TRBV2 and TRBJ1-6; weak D call: TRBD1 (5 bases). The CDR3 has 15 amino acids. The V and J ends lost 2 bases and 5 bases respectively, with 10 bases between them. Germline V lookup: CDR1 SNHLY, CDR2 FYNNEI. The CDR3 DNA sequence: TGTGCCAGCAGTGAACGGCAGGGCAATAATTCACCCCTCCACTTT. Protein sequence: CASSERQGNNSPLHF.

This clonotype showed up many times. This chain uses TRBV7-9 with TRBJ2-2; D is unclear. Germline assignment: CDR1 SEHNR and CDR2 FQNEAQ (reference sequence). V lost 6 bases and J 7 bases, leaving 9 bases between the germline ends. This CDR3 has 12 amino acids. The CDR3 coding sequence is TGTGCCAGCAGAAGACGGAGCGGGGAGCTGTTTTTT. Encoded protein: CASRRRSGELFF. The full variable domain, with the rest looked up from reference TRBV7-9 and TRBJ2-2, is DTGVSQNPRHKITKRGQNVTFRCDPISEHNRLYWYRQTLGQGPEFLTYFQNEAQLEKSRLLSDRFSAERPKGSFSTLEIQRTEQGDSAMYLCASRRRSGELFFGEGSRLTVL.

This clonotype was detected only a few times. This chain links TRBV27 with TRBJ2-1; 7 bases agree with TRBD2. Germline V gene data show CDR1 as MNHEY and CDR2 as SMNVEV (reference sequence). The CDR3 loop spans 14 amino acids. Losses at the gene ends were 6 bases for V and 8 bases for J; bases not matched to a gene: 10. DNA of the CDR3: TGTGCCAGCAGGGCGTATGGGAGGGCCTATGAGCAGTTCTTC. It codes for CASRAYGRAYEQFF.

Only a few counts were recorded for this clonotype. CDR3 sequence reads: CASSYPPAGVLNTEAFF. CDR3 sequence (DNA): TGTGCCAGCAGTTATCCTCCCGCCGGAGTATTGAACACTGAAGCTTTCTTT. The rearrangement joins TRBV6-2 or TRBV6-3 to TRBJ1-1, with unresolved D. Trimming stripped 3 bases from V and 0 bases from J, with 17 bases between. The germline V gene has CDR1 MNHEY and CDR2 SVGEGT. CDR3 length equals 17 residues.

J is TRBJ1-2 and V is TRBV5-1; unclear D gene. Trimming shortened V by 0 bases and J by 0 bases, and 9 bases separated the two germline ends. Germline V gene data show CDR1 as SGHRS and CDR2 as YFSETQ. CDR3 length equals 15 residues. CDR3 DNA sequence: TGCGCCAGCAGCTTGGAGGCCACTACTAACTATGGCTACACCTTC. Its protein is CASSLEATTNYGYTF.

The CDR3, as DNA: TGTGCCAGCAGTCTGCCGGGACACTCTGGGGCCAACGTCCTGACTTTC. It encodes CASSLPGHSGANVLTF. V is TRBV6-2 or TRBV6-3 and J is TRBJ2-6; tentative D call: TRBD1 (6 bases). The germline V gene encodes CDR1 MNHEY and CDR2 SVGEGT. The germline V and J ends were trimmed by 5 bases and 0 bases, with 11 bases remaining between them. CDR3 length: 16 residues.

The V and J genes are TRBV20-1 and TRBJ1-1; the D is unclear. The CDR3 loop spans 13 amino acids. Germline values: CDR1 DFQATT, CDR2 SNEGSKA (reference sequence). The V and J ends lost 5 bases and 4 bases respectively, with 14 bases between them. CDR3 protein: CSADGTVPTEAFF. CDR3 bases: TGCAGTGCTGACGGAACAGTACCCACTGAAGCTTTCTTT.

The DNA of the CDR3 is TGCGCCAGCAGCCAAGGAGCCGGGACAGGGGGCTACGAGCAGTACTTC. This translates into CASSQGAGTGGYEQYF. The rearrangement joins TRBV4-3 to TRBJ2-7; TRBD1 aligns across 11 bases. The germline gives CDR1 LGHNA, CDR2 YSLEER. This CDR3 is built from 16 residues. V shed 1 base and J 3 bases; nucleotides not matched to a gene: 5.

The table lists this clonotype with a few counts. The rearrangement joins TRBV5-1 to TRBJ2-3; D gene ambiguous. V was trimmed by 4 bases and J by 0 bases, leaving 12 bases between them. CDR1 and CDR2 (germline): SGHRS, YFSETQ. The CDR3 is made up of 15 amino acids. For the CDR3, the DNA is TGCGCCAGCAGCAAACTGACGACTAGCACAGATACGCAGTATTTT. Protein sequence: CASSKLTTSTDTQYF.

This clonotype was detected ten times or more. This chain connects TRBV20-1 to TRBJ1-2; D call uncertain. Per the germline V gene, CDR1 is DFQATT and CDR2 is SNEGSKA (reference sequence). V was clipped by 1 base and J by 7 bases, with 22 bases between them. The CDR3 consists of 16 residues. The CDR3 loop is CSARVGGGFGIFGYTF. CDR3 nucleotides: TGCAGTGCTAGAGTGGGAGGCGGCTTTGGGATTTTTGGCTACACCTTC.

The chain is built from TRBV29-1 and TRBJ2-3; D gene ambiguous. In germline, CDR1 is SQVTM, CDR2 ANQGSEA. Trimming left V 5 bases short and J 0 bases short, with 12 bases between. CDR3 length: 14 amino acids. The CDR3 nucleotides are TGCAGCGTTATGCGTCCGACTAGCACAGATACGCAGTATTTT. Its translation is CSVMRPTSTDTQYF.

The chain joins TRBV5-1 to TRBJ2-7; D may correspond to TRBD1 or TRBD2 (6 bases each). Per germline, CDR1 SGHRS and CDR2 YFSETQ. CDR3 size: 15 residues. Trimming cost V 0 bases and J 2 bases, with 12 bases left between them. DNA of the CDR3: TGCGCCAGCAGCTTGGGGGGGGCGTCTACCTACGAGCAGTACTTC. This sequence encodes CASSLGGASTYEQYF.

The chain uses TRBV20-1 and TRBJ2-6, with 9 bases fitting TRBD2. V lost 3 bases to trimming and J lost 1 base; unmatched junction nucleotides: 19. The germline V gene encodes CDR1 DFQATT and CDR2 SNEGSKA (reference sequence). The CDR3 runs to 21 residues. The CDR3 spells CSASKPLRGGAVVSGANVLTF. The CDR3 DNA reads as TGCAGTGCTAGTAAGCCGTTGCGGGGGGGCGCAGTAGTTTCTGGGGCCAACGTCCTGACTTTC.

In this sample, this clonotype turned up a few times. The gene calls are TRBV6-5 and TRBJ2-7; 7 bases align to TRBD1. Trimming cost V 8 bases and J 6 bases; bases outside gene matches: 19. Germline CDR1 reads MNHEY; CDR2 reads SVGAGI. This CDR3 has 16 residues. The CDR3 DNA reads TGTGCCAGCCGTTTCCTCGTAAGGGGGCGCGGTGGCGAGCAGTACTTC. Amino acid sequence: CASRFLVRGRGGEQYF.

The rearrangement joins TRBV7-9 to TRBJ1-4, with TRBD1 matching 7 bases. The germline gives CDR1 SEHNR, CDR2 FQNEAQ (reference sequence). V gave up 1 base and J gave up 7 bases; unmatched junction bases: 3. The CDR3 length is 14 residues. In DNA form, the CDR3 reads TGTGCCAGCAGCTTAGAACAGGGGAGTGAAAAACTGTTTTTT. It is translated as CASSLEQGSEKLFF.

This clonotype was observed a few times. The J gene is TRBJ1-1, the V gene TRBV6-1; D not resolved. V was shortened by 2 bases and J by 1 base, with 2 bases between the two germline ends. This CDR3 is built from 12 residues. Germline V gives CDR1 MNHNS, CDR2 SASEGT. The CDR3 reads CASSERNTEAFF. The CDR3 DNA reads TGTGCCAGCAGTGAAAGGAACACTGAAGCTTTCTTT.

This clonotype came up many times. The chain couples TRBV7-9 to TRBJ2-1; 9 nucleotides line up with TRBD2. The CDR3 runs 15 residues. Per the germline V gene, CDR1 is SEHNR and CDR2 is FQNEAQ (reference sequence). V dropped 5 bases and J dropped 3; count of bases not matched to a gene: 5. Here the CDR3 reads CASSPRLADYNEQFF. Written as DNA, the CDR3 is TGTGCCAGCAGCCCCCGACTAGCGGACTACAATGAGCAGTTCTTC.

The chain combines TRBV19 with TRBJ2-5; 14 bases map to TRBD2. Unmatched junction bases numbered 11, after V lost 4 bases and J lost 4 bases. CDR3 length: 18 residues. From germline, CDR1 is LNHDA and CDR2 SQIVND (reference sequence). The chain's CDR3 is CASSKTSGRALPGETQYF. CDR3 nucleotide sequence: TGTGCCAGTAGTAAGACTAGCGGGAGGGCCTTGCCCGGAGAGACCCAGTACTTC.

The chain uses TRBV27 and TRBJ2-7; possibly TRBD1 or TRBD2 for D (6 bases each). Germline CDR1 is MNHEY and CDR2 is SMNVEV (reference sequence). The CDR3 extends over 15 amino acids. The V end lost 2 bases, the J end lost 6 bases, and 17 bases lay between the germline ends. The CDR3 DNA follows: TGTGCCAGCAGTTTAAGTGTGGGGGGCGGCTTCGAGCAGTACTTC. It is translated as CASSLSVGGGFEQYF.

This chain uses TRBV4-1 with TRBJ2-1, with 10 bases that match TRBD2. CDR3 length: 18 amino acids. Germline V lookup: CDR1 MGHRA, CDR2 YSYEKL. V dropped 2 bases and J dropped 0; count of bases not matched to a gene: 7. CDR3 sequence (DNA): TGCGCCAGCAGCCAACAAGCGGGAGGGCCTAGCTCCTACAATGAGCAGTTCTTC. This codes for CASSQQAGGPSSYNEQFF.

This clonotype was detected ten times or more. The chain links TRBV29-1 to TRBJ2-4; D uncertain. Germline CDR1 and CDR2: SQVTM and ANQGSEA. Trimming removed 4 bases at V and 0 bases at J, with 7 bases between. The CDR3 sequence is 13 residues long. CDR3 protein: CSVGGLAKNIQYF. The CDR3 nucleotides read TGCAGCGTTGGGGGATTAGCCAAAAACATTCAGTACTTC.

Only a few counts were recorded for this clonotype. The genes are TRBV20-1 and TRBJ1-4; D remains ambiguous. Germline lookup yields CDR1 DFQATT and CDR2 SNEGSKA (reference sequence). The CDR3 runs 14 residues. Trimming removed 6 bases at V and 0 bases at J, with 11 bases between. This chain's CDR3 is CSAEGATTNEKLFF. In nucleotides, the CDR3 is TGCAGTGCAGAGGGCGCCACAACTAATGAAAAACTGTTTTTT.

The chain employs TRBV27 and TRBJ2-1, with TRBD1 matching over 7 bases. V was pared by 7 bases and J by 8 bases, with 11 bases of the junction left unmatched. The CDR3 runs 14 residues. Per the germline V gene, CDR1 is MNHEY and CDR2 is SMNVEV (reference sequence). DNA of the CDR3: TGTGCCAGCACCCTGAACGACAGGGTTGATGAGCAGTTCTTC. Translated, it gives CASTLNDRVDEQFF.

The chain uses TRBV11-1 and TRBJ2-7, with 12 nucleotides matching TRBD1. The CDR3 covers 17 residues. Germline CDR1 and CDR2: SGHAT and FQDESV (reference sequence). V lost 4 bases and J lost 1; bases outside the gene matches: 8. The CDR3 sequence is CASSSQGTGGKSYEQYF. In DNA form, the CDR3 reads TGTGCCAGCAGCTCACAGGGGACAGGGGGCAAATCCTACGAGCAGTACTTC.

About this clonotype itself: The junction departs from germline at one end; a sequencing error may be responsible. The chain carries TRBV28 and TRBJ1-2; 9 bases are a match to TRBD1. The CDR3 contains 14 residues. The germline V gene has CDR1 MDHEN and CDR2 SYDVKM. CDR3 DNA sequence: TGCGCCAGCAGTCACCAACAGGGGGCAGGAGGCTACACCTTC. It codes for CASSHQQGAGGYTF.